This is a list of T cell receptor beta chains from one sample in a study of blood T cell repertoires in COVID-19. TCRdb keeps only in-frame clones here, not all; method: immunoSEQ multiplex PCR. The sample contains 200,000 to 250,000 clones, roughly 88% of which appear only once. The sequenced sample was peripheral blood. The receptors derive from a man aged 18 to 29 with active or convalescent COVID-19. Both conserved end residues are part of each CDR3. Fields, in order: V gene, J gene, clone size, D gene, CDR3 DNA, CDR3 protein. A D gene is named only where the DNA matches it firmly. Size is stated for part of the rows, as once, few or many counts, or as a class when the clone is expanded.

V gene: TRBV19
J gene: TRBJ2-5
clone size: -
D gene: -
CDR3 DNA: TGTGCCAGTAGTTTGACAAGCCTGGAGACCCAGTACTTC
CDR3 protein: CASSLTSLETQYF

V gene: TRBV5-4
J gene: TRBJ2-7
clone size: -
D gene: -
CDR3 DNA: TGTGCCAGCAGCTTGGGGACTCTCAGCTCCTACGAGCAGTACTTC
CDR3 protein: CASSLGTLSSYEQYF

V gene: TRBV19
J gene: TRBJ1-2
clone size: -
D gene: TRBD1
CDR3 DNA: TGTGCCAGTAGCTTCCGGGACAGGGGCGGTGGCTACACCTTC
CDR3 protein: CASSFRDRGGGYTF

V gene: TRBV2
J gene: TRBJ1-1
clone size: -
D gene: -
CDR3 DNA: TGTGCCAGCAGTACTAGCGGGGCCTGGTCAGCTTTCTTT
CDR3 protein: CASSTSGAWSAFF

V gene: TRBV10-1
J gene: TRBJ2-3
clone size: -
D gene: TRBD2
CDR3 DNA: TGCGCCAGCAGTCGGTCGGGGGCGGGAGGATGGACAGATACGCAGTATTTT
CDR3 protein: CASSRSGAGGWTDTQYF

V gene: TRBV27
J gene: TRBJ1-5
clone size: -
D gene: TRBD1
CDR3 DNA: TGTGCCAGCAGTTTAGGGGGACAGAGCAATCAGCCCCAGCATTTT
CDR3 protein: CASSLGGQSNQPQHF

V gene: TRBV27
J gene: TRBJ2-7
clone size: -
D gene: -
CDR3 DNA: TGTGCCAGCAGGGGAGGCCCTCCCTACGAGCAGTACTTC
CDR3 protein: CASRGGPPYEQYF

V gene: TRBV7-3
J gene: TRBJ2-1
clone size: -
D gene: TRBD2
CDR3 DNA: TGTGCCAGCAGCCCCGTCCGGGAGGGCCTCAATGAGCAGTTCTTC
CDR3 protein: CASSPVREGLNEQFF

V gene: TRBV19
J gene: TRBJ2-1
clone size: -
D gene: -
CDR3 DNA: TGTGCCAGTACCACAACGCCGAACAATGAGCAGTTCTTC
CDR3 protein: CASTTTPNNEQFF

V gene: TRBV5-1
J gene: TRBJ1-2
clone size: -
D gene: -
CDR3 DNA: TGCGCCAGCAGCCTTGGAGGGGAGACTAGCTATGGCTACACCTTC
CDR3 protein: CASSLGGETSYGYTF

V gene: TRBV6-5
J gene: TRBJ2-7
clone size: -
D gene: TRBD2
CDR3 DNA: TGTGCCAGCAGTTACGCGGGGGTAGGCCCTTACGAGCAGTACTTC
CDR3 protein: CASSYAGVGPYEQYF

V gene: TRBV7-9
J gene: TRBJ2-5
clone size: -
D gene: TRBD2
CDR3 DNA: TGTGCCAGCAGCCTATCTAGCGGGGAACAAGAGACCCAGTACTTC
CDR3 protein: CASSLSSGEQETQYF

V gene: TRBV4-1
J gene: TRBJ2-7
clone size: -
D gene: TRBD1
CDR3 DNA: TGCGCCAGCAGCCTCGGTGGAACAGGGGATCCCCGCGAGCAGTACTTC
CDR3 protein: CASSLGGTGDPREQYF

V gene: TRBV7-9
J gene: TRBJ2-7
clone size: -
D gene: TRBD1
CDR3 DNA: TGTGCCAGCAGCTTAGGGACAGGGGAGTACGACGAGCAGTACTTC
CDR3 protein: CASSLGTGEYDEQYF

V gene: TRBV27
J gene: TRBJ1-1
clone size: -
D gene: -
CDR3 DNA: TGTGCCAGCAGTTTAAATGGAGGCGCTGAAGCTTTCTTT
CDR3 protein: CASSLNGGAEAFF

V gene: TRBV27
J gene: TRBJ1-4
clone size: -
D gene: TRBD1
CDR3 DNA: TGTGCCAGCAGCCCCCTGGGAACAGGGGATGAAAAACTGTTTTTT
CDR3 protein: CASSPLGTGDEKLFF

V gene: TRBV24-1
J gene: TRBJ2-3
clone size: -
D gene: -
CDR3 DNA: TGTGCCACCAGTGATTCGAGACAGCATCCCACAGATACGCAGTATTTT
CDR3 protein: CATSDSRQHPTDTQYF

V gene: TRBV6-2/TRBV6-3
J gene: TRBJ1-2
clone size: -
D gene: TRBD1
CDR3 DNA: TGTGCCAGCAGTTACATGGACAGGTTTCGGCCCTATGGCTACACCTTC
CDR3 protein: CASSYMDRFRPYGYTF

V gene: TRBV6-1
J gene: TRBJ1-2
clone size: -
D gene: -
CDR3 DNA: TGTGCCAGCAGTGACGGGGTAGGGTTCTATGGCTACACCTTC
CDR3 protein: CASSDGVGFYGYTF

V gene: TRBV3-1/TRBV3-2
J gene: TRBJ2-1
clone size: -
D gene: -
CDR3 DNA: TGTGCCAGCAGCAAAGAGCTCAGGGATTCCTACAATGAGCAGTTCTTC
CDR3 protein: CASSKELRDSYNEQFF

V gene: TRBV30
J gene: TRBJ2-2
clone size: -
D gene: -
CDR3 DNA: TGTGCCTGGAGAGGACTCGCCGGGGAGCTGTTTTTT
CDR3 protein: CAWRGLAGELFF

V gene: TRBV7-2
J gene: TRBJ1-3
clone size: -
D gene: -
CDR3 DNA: TGTGCCAGCAGCTTAGCGCCCCGACTTACTAGCTCTGGAAACACCATATATTTT
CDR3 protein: CASSLAPRLTSSGNTIYF

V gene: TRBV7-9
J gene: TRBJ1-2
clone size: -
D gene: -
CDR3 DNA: TGTGCCAGCAGCTCCTCAGGGATTGTGGGCTATGGCTACACCTTC
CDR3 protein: CASSSSGIVGYGYTF

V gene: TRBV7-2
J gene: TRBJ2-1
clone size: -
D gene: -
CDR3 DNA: TGTGCCAGCAGCTTAGAGTCCGTCGCCCCAGGGTTCTTC
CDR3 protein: CASSLESVAPGFF

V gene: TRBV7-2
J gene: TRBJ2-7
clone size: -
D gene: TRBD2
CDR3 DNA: TGTGCCAGCAGCCTAGCGGCCACCTACGAGCAGTACTTC
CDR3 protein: CASSLAATYEQYF

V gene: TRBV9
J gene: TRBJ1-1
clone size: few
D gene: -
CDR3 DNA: TGTGCCAGCAGCGAGGGTCCCAGGGTAGTCACTGAAGCTTTCTTT
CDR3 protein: CASSEGPRVVTEAFF

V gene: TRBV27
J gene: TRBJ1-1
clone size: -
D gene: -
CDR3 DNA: TGTGCCAGCAGTCCACTCACGGTGTCCTCCCTAAGGGGCACTGAAGCTTTCTTT
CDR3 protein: CASSPLTVSSLRGTEAFF